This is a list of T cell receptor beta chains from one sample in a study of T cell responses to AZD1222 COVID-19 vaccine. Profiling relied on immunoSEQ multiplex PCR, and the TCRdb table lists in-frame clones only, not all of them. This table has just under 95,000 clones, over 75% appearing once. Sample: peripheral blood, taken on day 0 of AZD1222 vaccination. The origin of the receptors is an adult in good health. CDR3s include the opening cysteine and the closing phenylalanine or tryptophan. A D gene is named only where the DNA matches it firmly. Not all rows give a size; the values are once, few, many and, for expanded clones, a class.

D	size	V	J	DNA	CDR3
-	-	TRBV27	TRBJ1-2	TGTGCCAGCAGAGAGGGTGCCGTCTATGGCTACACCTTC	CASREGAVYGYTF
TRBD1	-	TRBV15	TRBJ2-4	TGTGCCACCAGCAGAGAGGACAGGGTGGAAAACATTCAGTACTTC	CATSREDRVENIQYF
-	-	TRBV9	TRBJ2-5	TGTGCCAGCAGCGATTCGGCAGGCGGGGAGACCCAGTACTTC	CASSDSAGGETQYF
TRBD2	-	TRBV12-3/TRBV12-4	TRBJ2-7	TGTGCCAGCAGTATCGTAGCGGGGAGGGAGCAGTACTTC	CASSIVAGREQYF
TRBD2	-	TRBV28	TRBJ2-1	TGTGCCTCTGCGGGGGAGAATGAGCAGTTCTTC	CASAGENEQFF
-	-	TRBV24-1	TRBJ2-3	TGTGCCACCAGTGATCCAACATTCGCGGGGCACACAGATACGCAGTATTTT	CATSDPTFAGHTDTQYF
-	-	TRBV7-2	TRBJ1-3	TGTGCCAGCAGCTTAGGGGGGACACTCTCTGGAAACACCATATATTTT	CASSLGGTLSGNTIYF
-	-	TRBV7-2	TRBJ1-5	TGTGCCAGCAGCTTAGCGGGGGGTGGTCAGCCCCAGCATTTT	CASSLAGGGQPQHF
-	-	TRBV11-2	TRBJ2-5	TGTGCCAGCAGCTACGCCTCCAGGGGATCGGAGACCCAGTACTTC	CASSYASRGSETQYF
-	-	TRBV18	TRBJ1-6	TGTGCCAGCTCACCACCGGTCGCAGGGTGGAATTCACCCCTCCACTTT	CASSPPVAGWNSPLHF
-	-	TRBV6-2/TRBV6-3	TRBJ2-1	TGTGCCAGCAGTTACTCAGGGGCAGGCAATGAGCAGTTCTTC	CASSYSGAGNEQFF
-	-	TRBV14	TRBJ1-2	TGTGCCAGCAGCCCGAAAAGAGTAGCAGGGGACAGCTACACCTTC	CASSPKRVAGDSYTF
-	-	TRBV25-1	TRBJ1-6	TGTGCCAGCAGCTCAGGAGGTGCCGCCGGTTCACCCCTCCACTTT	CASSSGGAAGSPLHF
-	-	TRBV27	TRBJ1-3	TGTGCCAGCACCCCGAACGGCGGAAACACCATATATTTT	CASTPNGGNTIYF
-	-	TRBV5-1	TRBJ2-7	TGCGCCAGCAGCCTGGAATTGGGGCTAGTCAACGAGCAGTACTTC	CASSLELGLVNEQYF
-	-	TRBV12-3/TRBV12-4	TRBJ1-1	TGTGCCAGCAGTTTTTCCGGGAACACTGAAGCTTTCTTT	CASSFSGNTEAFF
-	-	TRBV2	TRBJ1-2	TGTGCCAGCAGTGTTTTACCTGGACAGATGAACTATGGCTACACCTTC	CASSVLPGQMNYGYTF
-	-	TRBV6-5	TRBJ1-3	TGTGCCACCACGACAGTCTCTGGAAACACCATATATTTT	CATTTVSGNTIYF
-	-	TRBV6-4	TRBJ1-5	TGTGCCAGCAGTGAGGCTCCAGGATCGGATCAGCCCCAGCATTTT	CASSEAPGSDQPQHF
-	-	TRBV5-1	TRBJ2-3	TGCGCCAGCAGCTGGACTTTTCTCGCAGATACGCAGTATTTT	CASSWTFLADTQYF
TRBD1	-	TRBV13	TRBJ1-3	TGTGCCAGCAGCTTAGGTACAGGGGGCGTTGGAAACACCATATATTTT	CASSLGTGGVGNTIYF
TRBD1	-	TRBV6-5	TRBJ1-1	TGTGCCAGCACTCGGACAGGGGTCAACACTGAAGCTTTCTTT	CASTRTGVNTEAFF
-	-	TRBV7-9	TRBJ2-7	TGTGCCAGCAGCTCCCGCCCACACTACGAGCAGTACTTC	CASSSRPHYEQYF
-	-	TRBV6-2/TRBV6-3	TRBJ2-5	TGTGCCAGCAGCCGTATGTCAGCCGGGACGCGGGGATTCCAGTACTTC	CASSRMSAGTRGFQYF
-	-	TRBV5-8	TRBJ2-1	TGTGCCAGCAGCTCTGTCTACAATGAGCAGTTCTTC	CASSSVYNEQFF
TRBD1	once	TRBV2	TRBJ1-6	TGTGCCAGCAGTTTGACAGGGGCTAATTCACCCCTCCACTTT	CASSLTGANSPLHF
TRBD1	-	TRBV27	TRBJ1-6	TGTGCCAGCAGCTACCGACAGGGAGGTTCACCCCTCCACTTT	CASSYRQGGSPLHF
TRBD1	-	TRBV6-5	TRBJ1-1	TGTGCCAGCAGCGACAGGGGTCTCATGAACACTGAAGCTTTCTTT	CASSDRGLMNTEAFF
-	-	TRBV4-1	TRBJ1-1	TGCGCCAGCAGCCAAGCCGGGGATCGGTGGACTGAAGCTTTCTTT	CASSQAGDRWTEAFF
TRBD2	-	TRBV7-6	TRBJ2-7	TGTGCCAGCAGCTTAGGACCTAGCGGGGGGAGATCCTACGAGCAGTACTTC	CASSLGPSGGRSYEQYF
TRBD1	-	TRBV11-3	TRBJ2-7	TGTGCCAGCAGCCCGCGGACAGGGGGCTACGAGCAGTACTTC	CASSPRTGGYEQYF
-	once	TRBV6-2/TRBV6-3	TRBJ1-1	TGTGCCAGCAGTCTACAGGGGAACACTGAAGCTTTCTTT	CASSLQGNTEAFF
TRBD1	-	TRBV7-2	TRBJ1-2	TGTGCCAGCAGCTTCAGGGGGGAAAATGGCTACACCTTC	CASSFRGENGYTF
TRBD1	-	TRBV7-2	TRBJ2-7	TGTGCCAGCAGCTTAAGCCGGGGACAGGACGAGCAGTACTTC	CASSLSRGQDEQYF
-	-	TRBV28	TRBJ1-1	TGTGCCAGCAGTCCAACCCATATCGCTGAAGCTTTCTTT	CASSPTHIAEAFF
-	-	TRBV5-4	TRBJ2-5	TGTGCCAGCAGCTTGGAGGAGACCCAGTACTTC	CASSLEETQYF
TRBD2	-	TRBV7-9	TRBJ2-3	TGTGCCAGCAGCCCTGGACTAGCGGGTAATACGCAGTATTTT	CASSPGLAGNTQYF
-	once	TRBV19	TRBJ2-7	TGTGCCAGTAGTACGACAGTTTTCTCCTACGAGCAGTACTTC	CASSTTVFSYEQYF
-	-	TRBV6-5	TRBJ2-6	TGTGCCAGCAGTTTACGAGGTGCTGGGGCCAACGTCCTGACTTTC	CASSLRGAGANVLTF
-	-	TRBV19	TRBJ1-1	TGTGCCAGTAGTATAGATTCGACAGCGAACACTGAAGCTTTCTTT	CASSIDSTANTEAFF
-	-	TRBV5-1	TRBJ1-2	TGCGCCAGCAGCTTGGAAGGGAACTATGGCTACACCTTC	CASSLEGNYGYTF
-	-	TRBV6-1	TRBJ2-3	TGTGCCAGCAGTGAAGGGTGGGCAGATACGCAGTATTTT	CASSEGWADTQYF
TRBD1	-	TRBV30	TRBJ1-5	TGTGCCTGGAATCAGGGGGTAGGCAATCAGCCCCAGCATTTT	CAWNQGVGNQPQHF
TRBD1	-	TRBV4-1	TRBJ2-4	TGCGCCAGCAGCCCGGGACAGCCCCTAGCCAAAAACATTCAGTACTTC	CASSPGQPLAKNIQYF
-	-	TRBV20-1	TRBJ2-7	TGCAGTGCACTACGGGGGGCCGAGTACTTC	CSALRGAEYF
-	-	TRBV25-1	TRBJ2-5	TGTGCCAGCAGTGAGGGGGGCAGGGGACACGAGACCCAGTACTTC	CASSEGGRGHETQYF
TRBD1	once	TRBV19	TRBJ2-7	TGTGCCAGTACCAAAAAAGGACAGGGGCGTTACGAGCAGTACTTC	CASTKKGQGRYEQYF
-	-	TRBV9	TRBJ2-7	TGTGCCAGCAGCGCCGGATCTTTGGCCCTCGAGCAGTACTTC	CASSAGSLALEQYF
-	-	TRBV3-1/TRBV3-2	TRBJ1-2	TGTGCCAGCAGCCCGGGGACTTTGAGTCCAGGCTACACCTTC	CASSPGTLSPGYTF
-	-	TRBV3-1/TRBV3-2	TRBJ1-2	TGTGCCAGCAGCCCCCCCCAGGAGTTCTATGGCTACACCTTC	CASSPPQEFYGYTF
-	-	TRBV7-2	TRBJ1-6	TGTGCCAGCAGCTTAGTGGCGGGGATTCTAAATTCACCCCTCCACTTT	CASSLVAGILNSPLHF
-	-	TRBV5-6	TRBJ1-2	TGTGCCAGCAGCTCTCCGGGGGAGGGCTATGGCTACACCTTC	CASSSPGEGYGYTF
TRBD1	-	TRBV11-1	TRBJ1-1	TGTGCCAGCAGCACCGGGACAGGATTCGCTGAAGCTTTCTTT	CASSTGTGFAEAFF
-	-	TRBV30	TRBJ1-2	TGTGCCTGGAGGGACTCCTGGCATGGCTACACCTTC	CAWRDSWHGYTF
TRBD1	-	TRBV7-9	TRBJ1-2	TGTGCCAGCAGCTCCGAAATAGACAGGGTTGGCTACACCTTC	CASSSEIDRVGYTF
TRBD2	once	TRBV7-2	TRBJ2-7	TGTGCCAGCAGCCCACCCCTACTAGCGGGGATTGGATACGAGCAGTACTTC	CASSPPLLAGIGYEQYF
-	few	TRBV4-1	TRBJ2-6	TGCGCCAGCAGCCAAGACAGCTCTGGGGCCAACGTCCTGACTTTC	CASSQDSSGANVLTF